The 16 T cell receptor beta chains listed next were all sequenced from one sample in a study of tissue T cells after allogeneic stem cell transplantation. As to time point: mouse harvest day 14 after allogeneic transplant. Tail vein injection delivered 10^7 T-cell-depleted bone marrow cells and 10^6 splenic CD5+ T cells. TCRdb's table, derived via immunoSEQ multiplex PCR, lists solely in-frame clones and lacks some. The sample has about 8,300 clones, roughly a third seen once. Sample: skin. These receptors all stem from a female BALB/c mouse given C57BL/6 T cells with graft-versus-host disease after an allogeneic hematopoietic cell transplant.

In its sample, this clone is medium-sized (0.01 to 0.1%). Genes here carry mouse names. Read sequence stops 1 residue before the CDR3 end, and the germline J gene provides the missing end. This rearrangement joins TRBV26 to TRBJ2-4; D is perhaps TRBD1 or TRBD2 (5 bases each). The CDR3 loop spans 12 amino acids. The V gene's germline CDR1 is KGHPV and CDR2 FQNQEV (reference sequence). The V end was cut by 5 bases, the J end by 6 bases, with 9 bases between. CDR3 DNA, as far as it was read: TGTGCCAGCAGTGCCCGGGGGAACACCTTGTAC. It translates to CASSARGNTLY. The full CDR3 reads CASSARGNTLYF.

Worth noting for this clone: Mouse names are used for the genes. Incomplete CDR3 DNA: TGTGCCAGCAGTCTGTCGACAGGGAGGGGTGCTGAGCAGTTC. Its translation is CASSLSTGRGAEQF. In full, the CDR3 reads CASSLSTGRGAEQFF. The chain carries TRBV26 and TRBJ2-1; 7 bases are shared with TRBD1. The read halts 1 residue ahead of the CDR3 end, with the missing end drawn from the germline J gene. The length of the CDR3 is 15 residues. Germline lookup yields CDR1 KGHPV and CDR2 FQNQEV (reference sequence). Germline trimming cut 0 bases from V and 6 bases from J; bases unmatched to any gene: 5.

By proportion, this clone is medium-sized. Gene names and germline refer to mouse. CDR3 in amino acids: CASSQGQAPTLYF. The CDR3 bases that were read are TGTGCCAGCAGCCAAGGGCAGGCCCCCACCTTGTAC. This sequence joins TRBV2 and TRBJ2-4; D gene ambiguous. The read gets to within 1 residue of the CDR3 end, and the germline J gene fills in the rest. With 1 base removed from V and 8 bases from J, the gap between germline ends came to 10 bases. This CDR3 is 13 amino acids long. CDR1 and CDR2 from the germline V gene are LGHNA and YSYQKL.

This clone was detected only a few times. All gene names here are mouse names. The read stops 1 residue short of the end of the CDR3; the missing end is completed from the germline J gene. V usage is TRBV23 and J usage is TRBJ2-5; TRBD1 is the table's D call, not checked against the DNA. This CDR3 spans 14 amino acids. Germline V gene sequence: CDR1 KGHTA, CDR2 FQNQQP. The part of the CDR3 DNA that was read is TGCTCCAGCAGTCAAGGGCAGGGAAAAGACACCCAGTAC. This codes for CSSSQGQGKDTQY. The full-length CDR3 reads as CSSSQGQGKDTQYF.

This clone is deemed medium-sized. The genes and germline here are from mouse. CDR3 region: CASSRQKSQNTLYF. The covered CDR3 bases are TGTGCCAGCAGTCGACAGAAAAGTCAAAACACCTTGTAC. V is TRBV26 and J is TRBJ2-4; D perhaps matches TRBD1 (5 bases). The read is 1 residue too short to cover the CDR3 end, so that end is filled in from the germline J gene. Trimming took 4 bases from V and 0 from J, leaving 8 bases between them. This CDR3 region has 14 residues. CDR1 is KGHPV and CDR2 is FQNQEV in the germline V gene (reference sequence).

This clone is medium-sized. Gene names denote mouse genes. The read gets to within 1 residue of the CDR3 end, and the germline J gene fills in the rest. The rearrangement joins TRBV13-1 to TRBJ2-3; 8 nucleotides line up with TRBD2. V lost 1 base and J lost 0; bases outside the gene matches: 4. Germline CDR1 reads NSHNY; CDR2 reads SYGAGN. The CDR3 spans 16 residues. CDR3 sequence: CASSDFWGASAETLYF. The CDR3 bases that were read are TGTGCCAGCAGTGATTTCTGGGGGGCTAGTGCAGAAACGCTGTAT.

This clone was recorded a few times. These gene names are mouse names. The DNA ends 1 residue before the CDR3 does, and the rest of the CDR3 is filled in from the germline J gene. V gene TRBV1 combines with J gene TRBJ2-7, with 9 bases fitting TRBD1. This CDR3 has 14 residues. The ends lost 0 bases at V and 7 bases at J; junction bases unmatched: 4. From germline, CDR1 is NSQYPW and CDR2 LRSPGD (reference sequence). The CDR3 is CTCSADYRGREQYF. CDR3 DNA, as far as it was read: TGCACCTGCAGTGCAGATTACAGGGGGCGGGAACAGTAC.

This clone is medium-sized within its sample. The genes are named according to mouse. The read falls 1 residue short of the CDR3 end, and the missing part is taken from the germline J gene. The chain links TRBV31 to TRBJ2-3, with 8 bases identical to TRBD2. This CDR3 spans 13 amino acids. V shed 3 bases, J shed 6 bases, and the junction held 5 bases outside the gene matches. Per the germline V gene, CDR1 is GKSSPN and CDR2 is SITVG. CDR3 sequence: CAWRSTGGETLYF. CDR3 DNA, as far as it was read: TGTGCCTGGAGGTCTACTGGGGGTGAAACGCTGTAT.

This clone has a handful of counts. The germline and genes are mouse ones. The CDR3 end falls 1 residue outside the read, so it is completed with the germline J gene. V and J are TRBV13-1 and TRBJ2-1, with 10 bases matching TRBD2. This CDR3 contains 13 residues. V was clipped by 10 bases and J by 7 bases; unmatched bases: 8. The V gene's germline CDR1 is NSHNY and CDR2 SYGAGN. The CDR3 sequence: CALDWGARAEQFF. The sequenced part of the CDR3 DNA is TGTGCCCTCGACTGGGGGGCGCGGGCTGAGCAGTTC.

In regard to this clone: The gene names given are mouse names. This CDR3 reads CASSGGGGAETLYF. The sequenced part of the CDR3 DNA is TGTGCCAGCAGCGGGGGAGGTGGTGCAGAAACGCTGTAT. The J gene is TRBJ2-3, the V gene TRBV3; D may be TRBD1 or TRBD2 (5 bases each). The CDR3 end is not reached by the read, which stops 1 residue before it; the germline J gene fills it in. The CDR3 covers 14 residues. Trimming left V 5 bases short and J 1 base short, with 10 bases between. The germline CDR1 and CDR2 sequences are SNHLY and FYNGKV (reference sequence).

Turning to this clone: Gene labels here are mouse ones. The read falls 1 residue short of the CDR3 end, and the missing part is taken from the germline J gene. The V gene is TRBV26, the J gene TRBJ2-7; 7 bases align to TRBD1. The germline V gene encodes CDR1 KGHPV and CDR2 FQNQEV (reference sequence). J lost 3 bases, V lost 4 bases, and 6 bases had no gene match. The CDR3 has 14 residues. Partial CDR3 DNA: TGTGCCAGCAGTCCCCGGGACAGCAACTATGAACAGTAC. It specifies CASSPRDSNYEQY. The whole CDR3 sequence reads CASSPRDSNYEQYF.

For this clone: Mouse gene names and germline throughout. The read finishes 1 residue shy of the CDR3 end, and the germline J gene is used to complete it. The rearrangement uses TRBV13-2 and TRBJ2-5; 7 positions match TRBD2. J was trimmed by 0 bases and V by 3 bases; bases with no gene match: 4. Germline-derived CDR1 and CDR2 are NNHNN and SYGAGS (reference sequence). CDR3 length: 15 residues. Incomplete CDR3 DNA: TGTGCCAGCGGTGCCCTCTGGGGGAACCAAGACACCCAGTAC. As protein: CASGALWGNQDTQY. The whole CDR3 sequence reads CASGALWGNQDTQYF.

This clone was picked up a small number of times. Mouse names are used for the genes. The read falls 1 residue short of the CDR3 end, and the missing part is taken from the germline J gene. The J gene is TRBJ2-7, the V gene TRBV26; D is unclear. The length of the CDR3 is 12 residues. The V gene lost 6 bases and the J gene lost 0 bases, with 6 bases spanning the gap. Germline V gene lookup returns CDR1 KGHPV and CDR2 FQNQEV (reference sequence). Here the CDR3 reads CASSRVSYEQYF. The CDR3 bases that were read are TGTGCCAGCAGCCGGGTCTCCTATGAACAGTAC.

About this clone itself: Gene names are the mouse ones. The sequenced fragment ends 1 residue before the CDR3 boundary, so the rest is inferred from the germline J gene. The rearrangement uses TRBV26 and TRBJ2-7; TRBD2 agrees at 11 bases. The CDR3 covers 13 residues. Germline-derived CDR1 and CDR2 are KGHPV and FQNQEV (reference sequence). V shed 7 bases and J 3 bases; nucleotides not matched to a gene: 2. This chain's CDR3 is CASKLGGLYEQYF. The sequenced CDR3 bases are TGTGCCAGCAAACTGGGGGGGCTCTATGAACAGTAC.

Regarding this clone: Gene names refer to mouse genes. The DNA ends 1 residue before the CDR3 does, and the rest of the CDR3 is filled in from the germline J gene. V gene TRBV29 combines with J gene TRBJ2-1; 11 bases align to TRBD2. CDR1 MSHET and CDR2 SYDVDS come from the germline V gene. The ends lost 5 bases at V and 7 bases at J; junction bases unmatched: 7. The CDR3 contains 15 residues. CDR3 bases read: TGTGCTAGCAGTCTGGGACTGGGGGTTGGCGCTGAGCAGTTC. Protein product: CASSLGLGVGAEQF. The complete CDR3 protein is CASSLGLGVGAEQFF. Variable domain in full (rest from reference TRBV29 and TRBJ2-1): DMKVTQMPRYLIKRMGENVLLECGQDMSHETMYWYRQDPGLGLQLIYISYDVDSNSEGDIPKGYRVSRKKREHFSLILDSAKTNQTSVYFCASSLGLGVGAEQFFGPGTRLTVL.

By its share, this clone is medium-sized. Gene names denote mouse genes. CDR3 loop: CTCSGGVSNERLFF. CDR3 DNA (partial): TGCACCTGCAGTGGAGGGGTTTCCAACGAAAGATTATTT. The chain carries TRBV1 and TRBJ1-4; D perhaps matches TRBD1 (5 bases). The read ends 1 residue before the CDR3 terminus; that terminus is restored from the germline J gene. This CDR3 is 14 amino acids long. Germline values: CDR1 NSQYPW, CDR2 LRSPGD (reference sequence). Trimming pared 4 bases from V and 0 bases from J, leaving 6 bases between. The full variable domain, its missing parts supplied by reference TRBV1 and TRBJ1-4, is VTLLEQNPRWRLVPRGQAVNLRCILKNSQYPWMSWYQQDLQKQLQWLFTLRSPGDKEVKSLPGADYLATRVTDTELRLQVANMSQGRTLYCTCSGGVSNERLFFGHGTKLSVL.